The rows below give T cell receptor beta chains drawn from one sample of a study of tumor-infiltrating lymphocytes in glioblastoma multiforme. TCRdb independently ran MiXCR on the multiplex PCR reads; one entry per CDR3 protein. The table includes 12,000 to 15,000 distinct CDR3 sequences, 65% to 85% detected once. Material for sequencing was brain tumor tissue. Receptors were obtained from a male donor with glioblastoma. The CDR3 runs from the conserved cysteine through the conserved F or W. Each record gives: J gene, CDR3 length, V gene, CDR3 protein.

TRBJ2-3 | 11 | TRBV20-1 | CSVTGTDTQCF
TRBJ1-6 | 13 | TRBV29-1 | CSVTKNRESPLHF
TRBJ2-1 | 15 | TRBV20-1 | CSARVGTGGHNEQFF
TRBJ2-3 | 16 | TRBV6-1 | CASSVGAGGITDTQYF
TRBJ2-1 | 14 | TRBV7-2 | CASSLAWGGDEQFF
TRBJ2-1 | 15 | TRBV5-1 | CASSLGAGGYNEQFF
TRBJ1-6 | 17 | TRBV20-1 | CRAPLYSGTANNSPLNF
TRBJ1-5 | 14 | TRBV12-3/TRBV12-4 | CAISLPGGNRPQHF
TRBJ2-7 | 14 | TRBV30 | CASSSTSRGLKQYF
TRBJ2-7 | 13 | TRBV28 | CASGEGGPYEQYF
TRBJ2-3 | 12 | TRBV12-5 | CANGQQGDTQYF
TRBJ2-3 | 14 | TRBV11-2 | CASSTLAGENTRYF
TRBJ2-3 | 16 | TRBV1 | CTSSEDPLPDTDTQYF
TRBJ2-7 | 14 | TRBV7-9 | CASSPAAGVREQYF
TRBJ2-7 | 14 | TRBV20-1 | CSARDPVIDYEQYF
TRBJ2-7 | 13 | TRBV7-9 | CASSSRQGYGQYF
TRBJ1-5 | 14 | TRBV11-2 | CASSMGEGPSPSIF
TRBJ2-7 | 18 | TRBV20-1 | CSAIYSGTSGRFSYEQYF
TRBJ2-1 | 15 | TRBV5-1 | CASSLGTGVYNEQSF
TRBJ2-4 | 13 | TRBV12-3/TRBV12-4 | CASSLGSSNIQYF
TRBJ2-5 | 13 | TRBV11-2 | CASSLGDQEAQYF
TRBJ2-3 | 16 | TRBV6-5 | CVSSYSRTGGADTQYF
TRBJ2-1 | 14 | TRBV30 | CAWNRAEYHKEQFF
TRBJ2-2 | 13 | TRBV12-3/TRBV12-4 | CASSFQVGGELFF
TRBJ2-7 | 13 | TRBV20-1 | CSAGRVAGTEQYF
TRBJ2-3 | 13 | TRBV14 | CACSLSGGYTQYF
TRBJ2-2 | 15 | TRBV5-8 | CASSLTVRGTGVLFF
TRBJ2-5 | 14 | TRBV6-5 | CASSYGQGVETQYF
TRBJ2-7 | 15 | TRBV5-1 | CASSLYETTSYEQYF
TRBJ2-7 | 16 | TRBV25-1 | CASSDHPGQGSYEQHF
TRBJ2-5 | 16 | TRBV12-3/TRBV12-4 | CANSPPGRQGQETQYF
TRBJ1-1 | 15 | TRBV20-1 | CCARDVGGLGSEALF
TRBJ1-2 | 14 | TRBV24-1 | CATSDLGTGGSYTF
TRBJ2-3 | 18 | TRBV12-3/TRBV12-4 | CASRTGLVGSKRRYTQYF
TRBJ2-1 | 16 | TRBV29-1 | CSVENPDRSSYNEQFF
TRBJ1-2 | 10 | TRBV29-1 | CSVDQNAYTF
TRBJ2-4 | 19 | TRBV20-1 | CSARDLDRGIRKAKNIRYF
TRBJ2-1 | 15 | TRBV6-5 | CASSNGRGGATEQFF
TRBJ2-3 | 17 | TRBV11-1 | CASSPGTRRSASDTQYF
TRBJ2-3 | 14 | TRBV11-2 | CASSLERGTDTQYF
TRBJ2-3 | 13 | TRBV11-2 | CARSTSPTDTQYF
TRBJ2-7 | 15 | TRBV20-1 | CSAGGQGGFLYEQYF
TRBJ2-3 | 11 | TRBV7-9 | CASSLELTQYF
- | 15 | TRBV20-1 | CSALRIGTTLNTQHF
TRBJ2-4 | 16 | TRBV11-3 | CASSLGLDSGIGIQYF
TRBJ2-3 | 14 | TRBV11-3 | CASSSESHADAQYF
TRBJ2-1 | 14 | TRBV5-4 | CASSLVTRDNEQFF
TRBJ2-1 | 12 | TRBV20-1 | CSAPATYNEQFF
TRBJ2-1 | 15 | TRBV4-1 | CASSRDRSSYNEWFF